This record concerns one T cell receptor (beta chain) sequence. TCRdb's table, derived via immunoSEQ multiplex PCR, lists solely in-frame clones and lacks some. This sample carries some 100,000 clones, over 80% of them seen once, and the ten largest clones take 5.7%. This sample was included in a study of blood T cell repertoires in COVID-19. Turning to the study itself: Sample material is recorded as cDNA or gDNA derived from T cells, B-cell-depleted T cells, or PBMCs.

In germline, CDR1 is SNHLY, CDR2 FYNNEI. V was clipped by 7 bases and J by 8 bases, with 18 bases between them. The CDR3 has 15 residues. The sample was peripheral blood. The sequence derives from a man aged 45-60 years with active COVID-19. The rearrangement joins TRBV2 to TRBJ1-6, with D tentatively TRBD1 (6 bases). The CDR3 here is CASTDRSGADSPLHF. The DNA of the CDR3 is TGTGCCAGCACGGATCGGTCAGGGGCGGATTCACCCCTCCACTTT.